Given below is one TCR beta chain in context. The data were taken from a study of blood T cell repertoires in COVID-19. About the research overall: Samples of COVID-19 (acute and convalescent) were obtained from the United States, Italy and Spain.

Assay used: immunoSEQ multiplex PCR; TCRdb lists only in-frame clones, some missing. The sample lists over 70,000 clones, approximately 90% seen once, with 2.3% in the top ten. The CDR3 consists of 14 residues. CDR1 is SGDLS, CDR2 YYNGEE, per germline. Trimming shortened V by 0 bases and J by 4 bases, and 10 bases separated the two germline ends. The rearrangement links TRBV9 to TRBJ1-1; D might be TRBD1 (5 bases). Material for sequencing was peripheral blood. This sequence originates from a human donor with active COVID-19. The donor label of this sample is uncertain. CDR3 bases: TGTGCCAGCAGCGTAGAAATCAGGGCCACTGAAGCTTTCTTT. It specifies CASSVEIRATEAFF.